This entry lists 25 T cell receptor beta chains sequenced from one sample in a study of OX40 agonist ivuxolimab in advanced cancers. Clones were read by immunoSEQ multiplex PCR, and TCRdb kept only the in-frame ones, dropping some. The data show about 83,000 clones, with less than 85% seen just once and less than 9.5% held by the top ten. This specimen consisted of CD4+ or CD8+ T cells sorted from blood, obtained in a trial of the OX40 agonist ivuxolimab. The receptors were sampled from an adult with an advanced solid tumor such as melanoma, head and neck, liver or kidney cancer.

The chain is built from TRBV6-6 and TRBJ2-5, with D unresolved. Per the germline V gene, CDR1 is MNHNY and CDR2 is SVGAGI (reference sequence). The CDR3 sequence is 15 residues long. Trimming took 0 bases from V and 3 from J, leaving 11 bases between them. CDR3 sequence (DNA): TGTGCCAGCAGTTACTCGACCCCTGGGGAAGAGACCCAGTACTTC. It specifies CASSYSTPGEETQYF.

V and J are TRBV7-9 and TRBJ2-3; TRBD2 matches 8 bases. The J segment lost 5 bases and the V segment lost 5 bases, leaving 18 bases of the junction unmatched. Germline V CDR1 and CDR2: SEHNR, FQNEAQ (reference sequence). CDR3 length: 18 amino acids. The CDR3 nucleotides read TGTGCCAGCAGCCCCCGGAGCGGGGGCGCGGAGTCTGTAGATACGCAGTATTTT. It codes for CASSPRSGGAESVDTQYF.

The J gene is TRBJ2-5, the V gene TRBV7-2, with a possible D match to TRBD1 (6 bases). V was cut by 5 bases and J by 2 bases, with 15 bases left in between. Germline-derived CDR1 and CDR2 are SGHTA and FQGNSA. This CDR3 region has 15 residues. Written as DNA, the CDR3 is TGTGCCAGCAGCGAGCATTTAAGGGGGCAAGAGACCCAGTACTTC. Its translation is CASSEHLRGQETQYF.

The chain combines TRBV18 with TRBJ2-3, with unresolved D. V was pared by 1 base and J by 4 bases, with 12 bases between. The V gene's germline CDR1 is KGHSH and CDR2 LQKENI. This CDR3 has 15 residues. The CDR3, as DNA: TGTGCCAGCTCACCACGGGCCGTAGAGTCAGATACGCAGTATTTT. It codes for CASSPRAVESDTQYF.

V and J are TRBV2 and TRBJ1-5; D unresolved. Germline values: CDR1 SNHLY, CDR2 FYNNEI. The CDR3 is 13 residues long. V was pared by 3 bases and J by 7 bases, with 10 bases between. The CDR3 region is CASSEEGRQPQHF. The CDR3 region has the DNA TGTGCCAGCAGTGAGGAAGGCCGGCAGCCCCAGCATTTT.

The chain combines TRBV6-1 with TRBJ1-5, with D hard to call. Trimming shortened V by 4 bases and J by 6 bases, and 4 bases separated the two germline ends. Germline lookup yields CDR1 MNHNS and CDR2 SASEGT. The CDR3 has 11 residues. CDR3 in amino acids: CASSVSQPQHF. The CDR3 nucleotides are TGTGCCAGCAGTGTAAGTCAGCCCCAGCATTTT.

Written as DNA, the CDR3 is TGTGCCAGCAGCTTATATTCAACGGGCACTGAAGCTTTCTTT. Translated, it gives CASSLYSTGTEAFF. This chain connects TRBV7-8 to TRBJ1-1; D not resolved. Germline V gene lookup returns CDR1 SGHVS and CDR2 FQNEAQ. The CDR3 sequence is 14 residues long. V was trimmed by 2 bases and J by 4 bases, leaving 11 bases between them.

The chain carries TRBV5-1 and TRBJ1-4; D unresolved. Between the trimmed V and J ends, which lost 0 bases and 5 bases, there was a span of 8 bases. Germline V gives CDR1 SGHRS, CDR2 YFSETQ. This CDR3 is 14 amino acids long. For the CDR3, the DNA is TGCGCCAGCAGCTTGGGCGGGCTAAATGAAAAACTGTTTTTT. Amino acids: CASSLGGLNEKLFF.

V gene TRBV27 combines with J gene TRBJ1-2; D perhaps matches TRBD1 (6 bases). Germline CDR1 and CDR2: MNHEY and SMNVEV (reference sequence). There are 15 residues in the CDR3. V was cut by 6 bases and J by 2 bases, with 16 bases left in between. CDR3 nucleotide sequence: TGTGCCAGCAGCTTTCTTCCGGGACAAAACTATGGCTACACCTTC. Amino acids: CASSFLPGQNYGYTF.

V usage is TRBV4-1 and J usage is TRBJ2-7, with D maybe TRBD1 (6 bases). This CDR3 has 15 amino acids. The V and J ends lost 1 base and 2 bases respectively, with 12 bases between them. Looked up from germline, CDR1 is MGHRA and CDR2 is YSYEKL. The CDR3 loop reads CASSQGAGAAYEQYF. The CDR3, as DNA: TGCGCCAGCAGCCAAGGGGCAGGGGCCGCCTACGAGCAGTACTTC.

The CDR3 DNA sequence: TGTGCCAGCAGCTTAAGGAGCAGGGCGGATGAGCAGTTCTTC. It yields the protein CASSLRSRADEQFF. The chain combines TRBV7-2 with TRBJ2-1, with TRBD1 as a possible D gene (5 bases). Germline-derived CDR1 and CDR2 are SGHTA and FQGNSA. Trimming left V 2 bases short and J 8 bases short, with 13 bases between. The CDR3 has 14 amino acids.

This clone has just one count. The chain recombines TRBV29-1 with TRBJ1-3; a weak D match, TRBD1 (6 bases). Looked up from germline, CDR1 is SQVTM and CDR2 is ANQGSEA. The germline V and J ends were trimmed by 6 bases and 3 bases, with 12 bases remaining between them. This CDR3 region has 13 residues. CDR3 sequence (DNA): TGCAGCGTGTCGCGGACAGATGGAAACACCATATATTTT. The encoded protein is CSVSRTDGNTIYF. Combining the CDR3 with reference TRBV29-1 and TRBJ1-3 gives the whole variable domain SAVISQKPSRDICQRGTSLTIQCQVDSQVTMMFWYRQQPGQSLTLIATANQGSEATYESGFVIDKFPISRPNLTFSTLTVSNMSPEDSSIYLCSVSRTDGNTIYFGEGSWLTVV.

This clone was seen a single time. V is TRBV5-6 and J is TRBJ2-3; 7 nucleotides agree with TRBD2. The trim removed 0 bases at V and 6 bases at J, leaving 13 bases unmatched. This CDR3 has 17 amino acids. CDR1 is SGHDT, CDR2 YYEEEE, per germline. The DNA of the CDR3 is TGTGCCAGCAGCTTGGATCGGAGGGGAGGGAGTAGGGATACGCAGTATTTT. Its translation: CASSLDRRGGSRDTQYF. The full variable domain, with the rest looked up from reference TRBV5-6 and TRBJ2-3, is DAGVTQSPTHLIKTRGQQVTLRCSPKSGHDTVSWYQQALGQGPQFIFQYYEEEERQRGNFPDRFSGHQFPNYSSELNVNALLLGDSALYLCASSLDRRGGSRDTQYFGPGTRLTVL.

The CDR3 reads CASIRGPGTNYGYTF. CDR3 in DNA: TGTGCCAGCATCAGGGGTCCCGGAACCAACTATGGCTACACCTTC. The chain carries TRBV6-5 and TRBJ1-2; a weak D match, TRBD1 (6 bases). V lost 7 bases, J lost 2 bases, and 17 bases lay in between. Germline lookup yields CDR1 MNHEY and CDR2 SVGAGI. The CDR3 spans 15 residues.

In this sample, this clone turned up once. The chain links TRBV5-1 to TRBJ1-1; D is uncertain. Germline CDR1 is SGHRS and CDR2 is YFSETQ. Trimming removed 0 bases from V and 10 bases from J, with 25 bases in between. The CDR3 is 17 amino acids. CDR3 region: CASSLDPAGIRGWPAFF. The CDR3 DNA sequence: TGCGCCAGCAGCTTGGACCCTGCGGGAATCCGAGGCTGGCCAGCTTTCTTT.

The chain joins TRBV19 to TRBJ2-1; the D gene is possibly TRBD1 (6 bases). The V gene's germline CDR1 is LNHDA and CDR2 SQIVND (reference sequence). V lost 3 bases to trimming and J lost 3 bases, with 12 bases between them. This CDR3 has 15 residues. The CDR3: CASSIKQGYYNEQFF. In DNA, the CDR3 is TGTGCCAGTAGTATCAAACAGGGATACTACAATGAGCAGTTCTTC. The whole variable domain, filled in from reference TRBV19 and TRBJ2-1, reads DGGITQSPKYLFRKEGQNVTLSCEQNLNHDAMYWYRQDPGQGLRLIYYSQIVNDFQKGDIAEGYSVSREKKESFPLTVTSAQKNPTAFYLCASSIKQGYYNEQFFGPGTRLTVL.

The chain recombines TRBV19 with TRBJ2-7, with D perhaps given as TRBD1 or TRBD2 (5 bases each). CDR1 is LNHDA, CDR2 SQIVND, per germline (reference sequence). The CDR3 runs 14 residues. V dropped 8 bases and J dropped 1 base, with 15 bases sitting between them. In DNA form, the CDR3 reads TGTGCCAGTCGGAAAGGGGACCCGTCCTACGAGCAGTACTTC. Translated: CASRKGDPSYEQYF.

The rearrangement links TRBV6-5 to TRBJ1-2; D is unclear. CDR1 MNHEY and CDR2 SVGAGI come from the germline V gene. The CDR3 has 15 residues. Trimming pared 2 bases from V and 2 bases from J, leaving 12 bases between. As DNA, the CDR3 is TGTGCCAGCAGTTACGGCTCCCTTGTAAACTATGGCTACACCTTC. Protein: CASSYGSLVNYGYTF.

V usage is TRBV27 and J usage is TRBJ1-1, with D unresolved. Trimming took off 2 bases at V and 1 base at J, with 5 bases between the two ends. Germline V gene data show CDR1 as MNHEY and CDR2 as SMNVEV (reference sequence). CDR3 length equals 13 residues. The CDR3 DNA follows: TGTGCCAGCAGTTTAATGCGGAACACTGAAGCTTTCTTT. The encoded protein is CASSLMRNTEAFF.

The chain recombines TRBV18 with TRBJ2-1; 8 bases agree with TRBD2. CDR3 size: 17 residues. Trimming cost V 0 bases and J 2 bases; bases outside gene matches: 6. The germline V gene has CDR1 KGHSH and CDR2 LQKENI. In DNA form, the CDR3 reads TGTGCCAGCTCACCACCGTCCAGCGGGGGCACCTACAATGAGCAGTTCTTC. It yields the protein CASSPPSSGGTYNEQFF.

The chain combines TRBV6-5 with TRBJ1-4; 8 bases line up with TRBD1. The CDR3 has 15 residues. Losses at the gene ends were 7 bases for V and 4 bases for J; bases not matched to a gene: 8. Germline V gene sequence: CDR1 MNHEY, CDR2 SVGAGI. The CDR3 here is CASNRYRGSNEKLFF. CDR3 sequence (DNA): TGTGCCAGCAACCGATACAGGGGGAGTAATGAAAAACTGTTTTTT.

This chain joins TRBV19 and TRBJ2-7, with D possibly being TRBD1 (6 bases). Germline values: CDR1 LNHDA, CDR2 SQIVND (reference sequence). Trimming stripped 6 bases from V and 3 bases from J, with 15 bases between. CDR3 length: 14 amino acids. Written as DNA, the CDR3 is TGTGCCAGTAGGGCCAAACAGGGAGTCTACGAGCAGTACTTC. Protein: CASRAKQGVYEQYF.

This clone was seen a handful of times. The V call is TRBV5-8, the J call TRBJ1-5; a weak D match, TRBD1 (6 bases). Looked up from germline, CDR1 is SGHTS and CDR2 is YDEGEE. Trimming pared 4 bases from V and 7 bases from J, leaving 15 bases between. CDR3 length: 14 residues. The CDR3 sequence is CASSRSQGWQPQHF. The CDR3 DNA sequence: TGTGCCAGCAGCAGATCACAGGGATGGCAGCCCCAGCATTTT.

J is TRBJ1-6 and V is TRBV27; 7 nucleotides line up with TRBD1. The germline V gene encodes CDR1 MNHEY and CDR2 SMNVEV (reference sequence). The CDR3 has 14 amino acids. J was trimmed by 9 bases and V by 3 bases; bases with no gene match: 5. CDR3 DNA sequence: TGTGCCAGCAGTTTGTGGCAGGGGGGTTCACCCCTCCACTTT. Translation: CASSLWQGGSPLHF.

This rearrangement joins TRBV2 to TRBJ2-2; D could derive from TRBD1 or TRBD2 (7 bases each). CDR1 and CDR2 (germline): SNHLY, FYNNEI. V was shortened by 3 bases and J by 5 bases, with 16 bases between the two germline ends. The CDR3 length is 16 residues. The CDR3 here is CASSDLGRGGTGELFF. The CDR3 DNA is TGTGCCAGCAGTGATCTAGGCAGGGGGGGGACCGGGGAGCTGTTTTTT.